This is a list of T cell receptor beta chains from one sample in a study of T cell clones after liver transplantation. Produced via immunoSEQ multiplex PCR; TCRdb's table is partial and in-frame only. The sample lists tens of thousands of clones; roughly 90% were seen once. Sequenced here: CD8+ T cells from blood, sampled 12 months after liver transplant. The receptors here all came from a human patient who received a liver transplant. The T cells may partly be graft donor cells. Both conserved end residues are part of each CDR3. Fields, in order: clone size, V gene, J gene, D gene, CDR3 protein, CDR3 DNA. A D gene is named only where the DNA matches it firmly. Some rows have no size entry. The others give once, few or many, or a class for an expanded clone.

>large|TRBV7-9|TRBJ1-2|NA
CASSFLPRDTHGYTF
TGTGCCAGCAGCTTCCTCCCCCGGGACACTCATGGCTACACCTTC
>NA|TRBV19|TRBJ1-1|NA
CASSIVGLREAFF
TGTGCCAGTAGTATAGTAGGCCTCCGTGAAGCTTTCTTT
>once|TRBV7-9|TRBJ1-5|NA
CASSRSDYREKQPQHF
TGTGCCAGCAGCCGAAGCGACTACAGGGAAAAACAGCCCCAGCATTTT
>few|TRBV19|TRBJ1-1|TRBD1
CASWDSLGTEAFF
TGTGCCAGTTGGGACAGCCTGGGCACTGAAGCTTTCTTT
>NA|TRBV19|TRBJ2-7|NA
CASSIGGAYEQYF
TGTGCCAGTAGTATCGGGGGCGCCTACGAGCAGTACTTC
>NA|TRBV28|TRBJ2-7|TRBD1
CASSFPRGQGLSYEQYF
TGTGCCAGCAGTTTCCCTCGCGGACAGGGCCTCTCCTACGAGCAGTACTTC
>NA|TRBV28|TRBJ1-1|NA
CASSLLEGYTEAFF
TGTGCCAGCAGTTTATTAGAGGGATACACTGAAGCTTTCTTT
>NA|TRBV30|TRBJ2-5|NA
CAWSTHRERETQYF
TGTGCCTGGAGTACCCACAGGGAACGAGAGACCCAGTACTTC
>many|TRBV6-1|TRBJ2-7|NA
CASSEAPGTYEQYF
TGTGCCAGCAGTGAAGCGCCGGGTACCTACGAGCAGTACTTC
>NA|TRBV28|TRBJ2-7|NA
CASSPHNSPYEQYF
TGTGCCAGCAGCCCCCACAATAGTCCTTACGAGCAGTACTTC
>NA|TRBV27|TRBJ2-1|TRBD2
CASSPTSGSGSYNEQFF
TGTGCCAGCAGCCCGACTAGCGGGAGTGGGTCCTACAATGAGCAGTTCTTC